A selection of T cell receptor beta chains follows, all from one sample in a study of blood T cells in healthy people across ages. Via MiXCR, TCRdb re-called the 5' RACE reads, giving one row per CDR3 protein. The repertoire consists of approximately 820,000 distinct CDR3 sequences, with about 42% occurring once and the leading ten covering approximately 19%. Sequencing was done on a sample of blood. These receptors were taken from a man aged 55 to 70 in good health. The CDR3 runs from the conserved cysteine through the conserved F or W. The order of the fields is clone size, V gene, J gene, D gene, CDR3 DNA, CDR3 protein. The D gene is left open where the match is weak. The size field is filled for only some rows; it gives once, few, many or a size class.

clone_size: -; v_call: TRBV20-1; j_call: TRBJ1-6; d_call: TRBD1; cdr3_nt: TGCAGTGCTAGTATGGGAACGACAGGGGTCGGTTCACCCCTCCACTTT; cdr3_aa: CSASMGTTGVGSPLHF
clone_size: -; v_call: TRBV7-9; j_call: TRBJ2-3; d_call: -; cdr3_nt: TGTGCCAGCAGCCCGAAAACGGTATACGCAGATACGCAGTATTTT; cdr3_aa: CASSPKTVYADTQYF
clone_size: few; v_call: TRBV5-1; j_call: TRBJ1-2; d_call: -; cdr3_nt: TGCGCCAGCAGCTCCGGGTTGGGCAACTATGGCTACACCTTC; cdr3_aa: CASSSGLGNYGYTF
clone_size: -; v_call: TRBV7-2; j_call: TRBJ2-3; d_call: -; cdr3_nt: TGTGCCAGCAGTCCGGGGGGCCCGCGGGATGCGCAGTATTTT; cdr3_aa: CASSPGGPRDAQYF
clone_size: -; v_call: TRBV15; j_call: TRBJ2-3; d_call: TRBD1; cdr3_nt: TGTGCCACCAGCAGACAAAAGACAGGGAGCACAGATACGCAGTATTTT; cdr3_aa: CATSRQKTGSTDTQYF
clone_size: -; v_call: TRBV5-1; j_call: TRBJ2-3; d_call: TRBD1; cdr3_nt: TGCGCCAGCAGCTTGGGAACAGGGGGCCCGAGCACAGATACGCAGTATTTT; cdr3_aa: CASSLGTGGPSTDTQYF
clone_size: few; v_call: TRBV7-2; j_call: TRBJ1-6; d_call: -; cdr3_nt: TGTGCCAGCAGCTTAGTTGGGGAGACTAATTCACCCCTCCACTTT; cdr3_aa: CASSLVGETNSPLHF
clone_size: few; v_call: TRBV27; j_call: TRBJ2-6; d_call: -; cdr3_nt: TGTGCCAGCAGCCGAGTAGGGGCGACTCCTGGGGCCAACGTCCTGACTTTC; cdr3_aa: CASSRVGATPGANVLTF
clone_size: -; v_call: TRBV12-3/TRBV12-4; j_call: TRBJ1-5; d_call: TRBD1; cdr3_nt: TGTGCCAGCAGTGCGACAGGGAAGGGTAATCAGCCCCAGCATTTT; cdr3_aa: CASSATGKGNQPQHF
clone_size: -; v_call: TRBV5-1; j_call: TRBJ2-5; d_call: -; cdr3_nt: TGCGCCAGCAGGGCGTCGAGGTTCGGAGGTGGGGGAAGTGGACAAGAGACCCAGTACTTC; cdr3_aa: CASRASRFGGGGSGQETQYF
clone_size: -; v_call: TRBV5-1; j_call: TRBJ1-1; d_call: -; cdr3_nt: TGCGCCAGCAGCTTGGGGGACCCGTCGAACACTGAAGCTTTCTTT; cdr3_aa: CASSLGDPSNTEAFF
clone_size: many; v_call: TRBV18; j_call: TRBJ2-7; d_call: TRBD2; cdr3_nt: TGTGCCAGCTCACCAAGAGCTAGCGGGGCCTACGAGCAGTACTTC; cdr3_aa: CASSPRASGAYEQYF
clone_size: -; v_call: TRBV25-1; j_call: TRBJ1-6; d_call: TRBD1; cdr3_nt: TGTGCCAGCAGTGAACTCTCACCGGGACAGGGGGCTAGGAATTCACCCCTCCACTTT; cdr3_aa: CASSELSPGQGARNSPLHF
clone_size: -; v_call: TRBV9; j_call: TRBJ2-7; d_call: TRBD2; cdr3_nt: TGTGCCAGCAGCGTAGGAGGTAGCGGGGGGTTCTACGAGCAGTACTTC; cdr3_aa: CASSVGGSGGFYEQYF
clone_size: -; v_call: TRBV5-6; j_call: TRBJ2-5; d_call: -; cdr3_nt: TGTGCCAGCAGCGCTTTACCCCGCGGGACCCAGTACTTC; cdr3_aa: CASSALPRGTQYF
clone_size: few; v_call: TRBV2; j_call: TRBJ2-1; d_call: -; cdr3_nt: TGTGCCAGCAGTGAAGGTTATACCAACAATGAGCAGTTCTTC; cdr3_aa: CASSEGYTNNEQFF
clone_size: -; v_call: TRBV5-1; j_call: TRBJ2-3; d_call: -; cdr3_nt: TGCGCCAGCAGCAACACAGGGCTAACAGATACGCAGTATTTT; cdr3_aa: CASSNTGLTDTQYF
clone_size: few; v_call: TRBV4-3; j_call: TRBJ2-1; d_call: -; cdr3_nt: TGCGCCAGCAGCCTGACGAACTTGGGTGGCAATGAGCAGTTCTTC; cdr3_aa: CASSLTNLGGNEQFF
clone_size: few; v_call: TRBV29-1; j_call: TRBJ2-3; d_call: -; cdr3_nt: TGCAGCGTTGTGTGGGGGAGCACAGATACGCAGTATTTT; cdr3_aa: CSVVWGSTDTQYF
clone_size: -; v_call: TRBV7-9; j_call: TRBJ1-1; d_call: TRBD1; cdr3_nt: TGTGCCAGCAGCTTAGGGGACAGGGGTGTCAACACTGAAGCTTTCTTT; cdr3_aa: CASSLGDRGVNTEAFF
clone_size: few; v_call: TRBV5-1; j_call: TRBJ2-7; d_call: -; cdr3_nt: TGCGCCAGCAGCTTGGGCGGCCCTGCTGATCCGCCCTACGAGCAGTACTTC; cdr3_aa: CASSLGGPADPPYEQYF
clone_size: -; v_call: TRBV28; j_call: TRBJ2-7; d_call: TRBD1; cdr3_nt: TGTGCCAGCAGTAAACCGGGACAGCGGACCTACGAGCAGTACTTC; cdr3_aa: CASSKPGQRTYEQYF
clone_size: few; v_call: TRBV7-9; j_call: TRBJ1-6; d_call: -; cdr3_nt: TGTGCCAGCAGCTTCTACGGGACTGAGTCACCCCTCCACTTT; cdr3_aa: CASSFYGTESPLHF
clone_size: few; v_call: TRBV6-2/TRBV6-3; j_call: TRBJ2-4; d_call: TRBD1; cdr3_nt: TGTGCCAGCAAACAGGGGGCGACCAAAAACATTCAGTACTTC; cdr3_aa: CASKQGATKNIQYF
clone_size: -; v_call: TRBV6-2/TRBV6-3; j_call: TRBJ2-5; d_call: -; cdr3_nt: TGTGCCAGCAGGACCCCCAGGGGCGTAGAGACCCAGTACTTC; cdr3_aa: CASRTPRGVETQYF
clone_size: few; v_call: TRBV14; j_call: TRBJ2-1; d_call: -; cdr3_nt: TGTGCCAGCAGCCAAGATCCAGGGAGCTCCTACAATGAGCAGTTCTTC; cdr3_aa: CASSQDPGSSYNEQFF
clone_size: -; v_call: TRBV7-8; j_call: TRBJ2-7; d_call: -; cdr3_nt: TGTGCCAGCAGCTTACTGCATCCTTCCTACGAGCAGTACTTC; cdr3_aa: CASSLLHPSYEQYF
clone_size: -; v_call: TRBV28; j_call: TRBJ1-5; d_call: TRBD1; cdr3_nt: TGTGCCAGCAGGGGACAGCATTATAGCAATCAGCCCCAGCATTTT; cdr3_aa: CASRGQHYSNQPQHF
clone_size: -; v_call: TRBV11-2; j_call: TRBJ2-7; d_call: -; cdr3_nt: TGTGCCAGCAGCGCCCAGGCACCCGAGCAGTACTTC; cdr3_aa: CASSAQAPEQYF
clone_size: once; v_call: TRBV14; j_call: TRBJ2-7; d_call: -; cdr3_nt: TGTGCCAGCAGCCATGTGGTAGAACGCTACAATGAGCAGTACTTC; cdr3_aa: CASSHVVERYNEQYF
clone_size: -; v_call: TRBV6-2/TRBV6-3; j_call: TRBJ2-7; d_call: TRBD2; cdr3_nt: TGTGCCAGCAGTTACTTTTCAGCGGGGTACGAGCAGTACTTC; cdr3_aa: CASSYFSAGYEQYF